These 20 T cell receptor beta chains originate from one sample sequenced in a study of blood T cell repertoires in COVID-19. Data came from immunoSEQ multiplex PCR; TCRdb stores just in-frame clones and leaves some out. The top ten clones hold more than 1.5% of a sample with under 200,000 clones, around 83% of them seen once. Sequencing was done on a sample of peripheral blood. The receptors shown here come from a human donor in a cohort sampled during active COVID-19.

The V call is TRBV19, the J call TRBJ2-3; weak D call: TRBD1 (6 bases). The CDR3 runs to 16 residues. V was shortened by 1 base and J by 4 bases, with 15 bases between the two germline ends. Per the germline V gene, CDR1 is LNHDA and CDR2 is SQIVND (reference sequence). CDR3 in DNA: TGTGCCAGTAGTATAGCAGGGACAAGTAGGGCAGATACGCAGTATTTT. Translation: CASSIAGTSRADTQYF.

CDR3 protein: CATAGKGAWETQYF. The DNA for the CDR3 is TGTGCCACCGCCGGCAAGGGGGCATGGGAGACCCAGTACTTC. V is TRBV24-1 and J is TRBJ2-5, with TRBD1 matching over 7 bases. CDR1 is KGHDR, CDR2 SFDVKD, per germline. The ends lost 9 bases at V and 5 bases at J; junction bases unmatched: 11. The CDR3 sequence is 14 residues long.

Only a few counts were recorded for this clone. V and J are TRBV14 and TRBJ1-1; a possible D gene is TRBD1 (5 bases). V was shortened by 1 base and J by 5 bases, with 8 bases between the two germline ends. The germline V gene has CDR1 SGHDN and CDR2 FVKESK. This CDR3 region has 13 residues. CDR3 region: CASSQVGGTEAFF. As DNA, the CDR3 is TGTGCCAGCAGCCAAGTCGGGGGAACTGAAGCTTTCTTT. The full variable domain, with the rest looked up from reference TRBV14 and TRBJ1-1, is EAGVTQFPSHSVIEKGQTVTLRCDPISGHDNLYWYRRVMGKEIKFLLHFVKESKQDESGMPNNRFLAERTGGTYSTLKVQPAELEDSGVYFCASSQVGGTEAFFGQGTRLTVV.

This chain joins TRBV28 and TRBJ1-5; D unresolved. CDR3 length: 12 amino acids. The V and J ends lost 10 bases and 2 bases respectively, with 9 bases between them. Germline lookup yields CDR1 MDHEN and CDR2 SYDVKM. The CDR3 protein is CAIRRGNQPQHF. The CDR3 nucleotides are TGTGCCATTCGCCGGGGCAATCAGCCCCAGCATTTT.

V gene TRBV7-9 combines with J gene TRBJ2-7; 9 bases are shared with TRBD2. The germline V gene encodes CDR1 SEHNR and CDR2 FQNEAQ (reference sequence). This CDR3 has 13 residues. With V trimmed by 3 bases and J by 5 bases, 2 bases remained unmatched. The CDR3 here is CASSFSGRNEQYF. The CDR3 nucleotides read TGTGCCAGCAGCTTTAGCGGGAGAAACGAGCAGTACTTC.

This sequence joins TRBV27 and TRBJ2-7; possibly TRBD1 for D (6 bases). The CDR3 totals 15 residues. Between the trimmed V and J ends, which lost 2 bases and 4 bases, there was a span of 15 bases. Germline lookup yields CDR1 MNHEY and CDR2 SMNVEV (reference sequence). CDR3 nucleotide sequence: TGTGCCAGCAGTTTAGGGGGCCACAGGGCGTACGAGCAGTACTTC. Protein sequence: CASSLGGHRAYEQYF.

The gene calls are TRBV28 and TRBJ2-1; TRBD2 agrees at 10 bases. This CDR3 has 13 residues. V shed 7 bases and J 7 bases; nucleotides not matched to a gene: 4. Looked up from germline, CDR1 is MDHEN and CDR2 is SYDVKM. The DNA for the CDR3 is TGTGCCAGCACTAGCGGGAGCCCAAATGAGCAGTTCTTC. Protein: CASTSGSPNEQFF.

This chain links TRBV6-5 with TRBJ2-7; TRBD1 aligns across 9 bases. This CDR3 contains 14 residues. The V segment lost 6 bases and the J segment 2 bases; nucleotides outside the gene matches: 5. The germline gives CDR1 MNHEY, CDR2 SVGAGI. CDR3 nucleotide sequence: TGTGCCAGCAGGGGACAGGGTGCCACCTACGAGCAGTACTTC. This encodes CASRGQGATYEQYF.

The gene calls are TRBV7-2 and TRBJ2-7, with 10 bases identical to TRBD1. The CDR3 extends over 17 amino acids. Unmatched junction bases numbered 10, after V lost 2 bases and J lost 3 bases. Germline CDR1 and CDR2: SGHTA and FQGNSA. DNA for the CDR3: TGTGCCAGCAGCTTAAACGAGGGACAGGGGTTCTTCTACGAGCAGTACTTC. Translated: CASSLNEGQGFFYEQYF. The whole variable domain, filled in from reference TRBV7-2 and TRBJ2-7, reads GAGVSQSPSNKVTEKGKDVELRCDPISGHTALYWYRQSLGQGLEFLIYFQGNSAPDKSGLPSDRFSAERTGGSVSTLTIQRTQQEDSAVYLCASSLNEGQGFFYEQYFGPGTRLTVT.

This sequence joins TRBV3-1 (or the pseudogene TRBV3-2) and TRBJ2-5; 11 nucleotides line up with TRBD2. CDR3 length: 15 residues. After removal of 1 base from V and 4 bases from J, the junction contained 2 bases not matched to a gene. CDR1 LGHDT and CDR2 YNNKEL come from the germline V gene (reference sequence). The CDR3 spells CASSQALAGGETQYF. The DNA for the CDR3 is TGTGCCAGCAGCCAAGCGCTAGCGGGGGGAGAGACCCAGTACTTC.

The CDR3 here is CASTKGGLNTQYF. The CDR3 DNA is TGTGCCAGCACCAAGGGAGGGTTGAATACGCAGTATTTT. V is TRBV28 and J is TRBJ2-3; 7 bases fit TRBD2. Germline assignment: CDR1 MDHEN and CDR2 SYDVKM. Trimming removed 7 bases from V and 7 bases from J; junction bases left unmatched: 8. The CDR3 extends over 13 amino acids. Full variable domain (outside the CDR3, taken from reference TRBV28 and TRBJ2-3): DVKVTQSSRYLVKRTGEKVFLECVQDMDHENMFWYRQDPGLGLRLIYFSYDVKMKEKGDIPEGYSVSREKKERFSLILESASTNQTSMYLCASTKGGLNTQYFGPGTRLTVL.

J is TRBJ2-5 and V is TRBV14; D is perhaps TRBD2 (5 bases). Trimming stripped 1 base from V and 5 bases from J, with 11 bases between. CDR3 length equals 14 residues. Germline CDR1 SGHDN, CDR2 FVKESK. The CDR3 reads CASSQVPSGETQYF. The CDR3 DNA sequence: TGTGCCAGCAGCCAAGTACCCTCGGGGGAGACCCAGTACTTC. Based on the CDR3 plus reference TRBV14 and TRBJ2-5, the full variable domain is EAGVTQFPSHSVIEKGQTVTLRCDPISGHDNLYWYRRVMGKEIKFLLHFVKESKQDESGMPNNRFLAERTGGTYSTLKVQPAELEDSGVYFCASSQVPSGETQYFGPGTRLLVL.

This clone occurred a few times. V is TRBV6-4 and J is TRBJ2-2; 7 positions agree with TRBD1. The ends lost 4 bases at V and 4 bases at J; junction bases unmatched: 3. In germline, CDR1 is MRHNA, CDR2 SNTAGT. The CDR3 is 14 residues long. The CDR3 nucleotides read TGTGCCAGCAGTGGCTCAGGGGGCACCGGGGAGCTGTTTTTT. It codes for CASSGSGGTGELFF.

The count of this clone is one. The genes are TRBV4-2 and TRBJ2-3; 9 bases are shared with TRBD2. V dropped 0 bases and J dropped 4; count of bases not matched to a gene: 8. The CDR3 sequence is 17 residues long. The germline V gene encodes CDR1 LGHNA and CDR2 YNFKEQ. The CDR3 is CASSQDAASGVADTQYF. Written as DNA, the CDR3 is TGTGCCAGCAGCCAAGATGCCGCTAGCGGGGTGGCAGATACGCAGTATTTT.

The J gene is TRBJ1-1, the V gene TRBV28; D uncertain. Trimming shortened V by 2 bases and J by 1 base, and 8 bases separated the two germline ends. Germline loops: CDR1 MDHEN, CDR2 SYDVKM. This CDR3 is 14 amino acids long. The CDR3 here is CASSLMSGNTEAFF. In nucleotides, the CDR3 is TGTGCCAGCAGTTTAATGTCAGGGAACACTGAAGCTTTCTTT.

The genes are TRBV6-4 and TRBJ1-4, with D maybe TRBD1 (6 bases). The V end was cut by 5 bases, the J end by 8 bases, with 18 bases between. Per the germline V gene, CDR1 is MRHNA and CDR2 is SNTAGT. This CDR3 is 15 amino acids long. For the CDR3, the DNA is TGTGCCAGCAGTCAGTCGGGGGGCGCAGAGGAAAAACTGTTTTTT. Translated: CASSQSGGAEEKLFF.

The rearrangement uses TRBV9 and TRBJ1-3, with TRBD1 matching 9 bases. Germline-derived CDR1 and CDR2 are SGDLS and YYNGEE. Trimming took 2 bases from V and 4 from J; bases not matched to a gene: 10. The CDR3 runs 17 residues. CDR3 amino acids: CASSVRTGELMGNTIYF. In DNA form, the CDR3 reads TGTGCCAGCAGCGTCCGGACAGGGGAGCTCATGGGAAACACCATATATTTT.

The chain is built from TRBV6-5 and TRBJ2-7; 12 bases line up with TRBD1. J lost 5 bases, V lost 0 bases, and 5 bases had no gene match. Germline V gene sequence: CDR1 MNHEY, CDR2 SVGAGI. The length of the CDR3 is 16 residues. CDR3 in DNA: TGTGCCAGCAGTTACTCGCCCGGGACAGGGGGCAACGAGCAGTACTTC. It encodes CASSYSPGTGGNEQYF.

The chain couples TRBV6-6 to TRBJ1-5; D gene uncertain. The CDR3 covers 12 residues. V was clipped by 4 bases and J by 5 bases, with 6 bases between them. Germline CDR1 is MNHNY and CDR2 is SVGAGI (reference sequence). In nucleotides, the CDR3 is TGTGCCAGCAGTTTCGAGGATCAGCCCCAGCATTTT. Amino acid sequence: CASSFEDQPQHF.

This chain links TRBV7-2 with TRBJ2-5; 14 bases are shared with TRBD2. Unmatched junction bases numbered 7, after V lost 3 bases and J lost 4 bases. This CDR3 comprises 17 residues. Per germline, CDR1 SGHTA and CDR2 FQGNSA. CDR3 nucleotide sequence: TGTGCCAGCAGCTTCCAGACTAGCGGGAGGGGAGGAGAGACCCAGTACTTC. Translation: CASSFQTSGRGGETQYF.